This record concerns one TCR beta chain sequence. The antigen is not known. The sample is drawn from a study of T cells in Graves' hyperthyroidism and ophthalmopathy. The study's findings and limits: Prediction of ophthalmopathy progression came a median roughly 7.1 months pre-onset.

The CDR3 regions of TCR beta were amplified from RNA transcripts. Primed by the HTBI set, a first-round RT-PCR was run on the TCR CDR3. MiXCR was run by TCRdb on the multiplex PCR reads, yielding one entry per CDR3 protein. The table lists around 190,000 distinct CDR3 sequences, about 15% of them singletons. This CDR3 has 17 amino acids. V was pared by 4 bases and J by 2 bases, with 10 bases of the junction left unmatched. Germline V gene data show CDR1 as SGDLS and CDR2 as YYNGEE. The origin of this receptor is a woman in her fifties or sixties with Graves' hyperthyroidism. Sequences were obtained from blood. The V gene is TRBV9, the J gene TRBJ2-3; TRBD2 matches at 10 bases. The CDR3 region has the DNA TGTGCCAGCAGCTATTACTGGACTAGCGGTTTCACAGATACGCAGTATTTT. Protein sequence: CASSYYWTSGFTDTQYF.